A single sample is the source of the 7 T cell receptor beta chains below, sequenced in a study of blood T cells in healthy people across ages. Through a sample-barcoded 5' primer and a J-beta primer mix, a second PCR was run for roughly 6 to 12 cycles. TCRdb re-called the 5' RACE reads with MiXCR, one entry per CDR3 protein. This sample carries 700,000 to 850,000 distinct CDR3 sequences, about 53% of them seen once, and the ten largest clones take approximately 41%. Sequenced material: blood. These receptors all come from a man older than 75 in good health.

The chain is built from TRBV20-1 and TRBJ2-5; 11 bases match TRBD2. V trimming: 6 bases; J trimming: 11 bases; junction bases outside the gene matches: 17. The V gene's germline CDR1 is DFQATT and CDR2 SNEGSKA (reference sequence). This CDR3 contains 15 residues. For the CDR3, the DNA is TGCAGTGCACAAACCGGGACTAGCGGTGCCAATGAGCAGTACTTC. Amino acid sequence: CSAQTGTSGANEQYF.

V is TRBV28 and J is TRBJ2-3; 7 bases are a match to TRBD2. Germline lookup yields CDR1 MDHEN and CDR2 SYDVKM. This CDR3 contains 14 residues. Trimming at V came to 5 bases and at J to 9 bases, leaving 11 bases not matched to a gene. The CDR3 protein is CASSKMGGLFTQYF. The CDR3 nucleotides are TGTGCCAGCAGTAAAATGGGGGGGTTGTTCACGCAGTATTTT.

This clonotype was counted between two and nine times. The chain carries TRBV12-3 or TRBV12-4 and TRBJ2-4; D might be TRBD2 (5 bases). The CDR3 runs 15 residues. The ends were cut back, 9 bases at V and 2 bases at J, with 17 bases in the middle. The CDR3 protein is CASSLTGNSKNIQYF. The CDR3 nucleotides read TGTGCCAGTTCTTTAACCGGGAACTCCAAAAACATTCAGTACTTC.

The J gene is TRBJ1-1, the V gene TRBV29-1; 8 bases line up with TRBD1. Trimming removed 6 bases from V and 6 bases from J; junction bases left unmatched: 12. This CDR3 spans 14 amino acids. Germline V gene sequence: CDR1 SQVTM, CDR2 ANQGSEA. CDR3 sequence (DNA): TGCAGCGTGGGGAGGACAGGGAGACCCTCTGAAGCTTTCTTT. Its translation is CSVGRTGRPSEAFF.

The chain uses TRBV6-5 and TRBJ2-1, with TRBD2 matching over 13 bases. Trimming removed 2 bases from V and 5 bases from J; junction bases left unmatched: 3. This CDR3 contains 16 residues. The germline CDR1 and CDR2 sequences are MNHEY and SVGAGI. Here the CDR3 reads CASSYRTSGRDNEQFF. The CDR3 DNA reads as TGTGCCAGCAGTTACCGCACTAGCGGGAGGGACAATGAGCAGTTCTTC.

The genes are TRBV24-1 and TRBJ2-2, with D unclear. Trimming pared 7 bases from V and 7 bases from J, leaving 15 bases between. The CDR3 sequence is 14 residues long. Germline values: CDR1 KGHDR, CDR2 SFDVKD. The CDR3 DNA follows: TGTGCCACCAGCCCTAACGTGGCTAACGGGGAGCTGTTTTTT. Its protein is CATSPNVANGELFF.

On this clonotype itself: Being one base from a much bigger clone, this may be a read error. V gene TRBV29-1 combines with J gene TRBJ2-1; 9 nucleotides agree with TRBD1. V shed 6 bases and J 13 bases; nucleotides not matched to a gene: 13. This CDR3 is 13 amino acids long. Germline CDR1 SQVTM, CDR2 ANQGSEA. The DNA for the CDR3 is TGCAGCGTCGTAACAGGGGGCGGGGAGACCCAGTTCTTC. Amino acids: CSVVTGGGETQFF.